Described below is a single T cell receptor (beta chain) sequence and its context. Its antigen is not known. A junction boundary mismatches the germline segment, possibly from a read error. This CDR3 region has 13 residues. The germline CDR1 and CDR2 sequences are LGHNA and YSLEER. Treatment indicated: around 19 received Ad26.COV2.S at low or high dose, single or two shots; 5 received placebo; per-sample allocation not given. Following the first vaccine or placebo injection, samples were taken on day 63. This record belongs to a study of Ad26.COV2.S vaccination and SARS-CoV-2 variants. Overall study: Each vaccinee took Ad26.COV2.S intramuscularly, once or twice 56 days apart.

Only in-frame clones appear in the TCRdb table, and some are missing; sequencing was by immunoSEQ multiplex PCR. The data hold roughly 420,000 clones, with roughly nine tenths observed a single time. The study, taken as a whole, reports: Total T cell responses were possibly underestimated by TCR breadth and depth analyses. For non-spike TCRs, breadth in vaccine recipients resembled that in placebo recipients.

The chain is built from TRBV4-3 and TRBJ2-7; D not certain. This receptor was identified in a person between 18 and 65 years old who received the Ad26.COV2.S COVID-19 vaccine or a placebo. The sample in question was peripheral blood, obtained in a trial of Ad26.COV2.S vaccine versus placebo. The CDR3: CASSYTGPVPDRF. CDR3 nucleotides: TGCGCCAGCTCCTATACCGGACCGGTCCCAGACCGTTTC.